This T cell receptor beta chain was retrieved from a study of blood T cell repertoires in COVID-19 (dated by TCRdb to the early 2020s). A note on the overall study: Samples covering the acute and convalescent phases of COVID-19 were provided by collaborators in the United States, Italy and Spain. Sample metadata almost always included a de-identified subject ID, COVID-19 status, age in years and sex. The material from the prospective study consisted of cDNA or gDNA derived from T cells, B-cell-depleted T cells, or PBMCs. Where HLA class I and class II types were available, the types were taken from metadata supplied by the sample provider, not from assay-based typing. Samples came from the ongoing ImmuneRACE study (first 160 participants) plus 1,254 subjects from 6 global collaborators. Subjects who had been exposed to COVID-19, were actively infected with it, or had recovered from it provided the deeply sampled blood TCRbeta repertoires that made up the dataset. A freely available public database, intended as a resource for researchers studying the immune response to SARS-CoV-2, is where the repertoires were released. Overall study results and their limits: How much clinical and demographic metadata was included differed by source and by participant, and the metadata was provided uncurated.

The CDR3 has 13 amino acids, counting the end cysteine and phenylalanine. Just CDR3 DNA is preserved here, 39 bases in frame from base 1. From a lookup of the germline V gene, CDR1 and CDR2 are SGHAT and FQNNGV. Trimming costs V 5 bases and J 2 bases, and their ends lie 7 bases apart. TCRbeta CDR3 regions were amplified from genomic DNA by means of the immunoSEQ Assay, a bias-controlled multiplex PCR. The paper's data handling went like this. Nucleated cell counts per sample were estimated from amplification of reference gene primers within the assay. Sequence reads were collapsed and filtered to measure the absolute abundance of every unique TCRbeta CDR3 rearrangement. For each sample, productive Simpson clonality was calculated as the square root of Simpson's diversity index over productive rearrangements. Not all clones reach the TCRdb copy of this immuneACCESS table, which keeps in-frame sequences only. Checked studies attribute under half of the gap to unresolved V genes and leave the rest unexplained. The V and J calls and the clone size are those of that table, but D and trimming were determined from the DNA. Across this sample there are about 250,000 clones, with about nine tenths seen only once. The ten largest clones represent 3% of the sample.

In the prospective study, participants were roughly 18 to 100 years old, resided in under 30 geographic areas of the United States, and were enrolled through a virtual design. In the prospective study, participants were assigned to cohorts based on the clinical history participants reported in a screening survey and a study questionnaire. For ImmuneRACE Cohort 3, a participant was defined as recovered based on two consecutive negative NP/OP PCR tests, clearance by a healthcare professional, or resolution of symptoms. In the prospective study, whole blood, serum and a nasopharyngeal or oropharyngeal swab were collected from each participant by mobile phlebotomists. Additional blood draws and questionnaires over an approximately 2-month period could optionally be provided by prospective study participants. Before DNA extraction, prospective study blood samples were shipped either frozen or at room temperature.

About this clone itself: No antigen is known for it. No base qualities exist here, and no much larger clone lies one base off it.

This TCR was recovered from a woman aged 45-60 years who had recovered from COVID-19. Sequenced input: PBMCs or T cells enriched from blood (not recorded which). The V and J genes are TRBV11-2 and TRBJ2-4, and possibly TRBD1, on 5 matching bases. The DNA is TGTGCCAGCAGCGACAGTACCAAAAACATTCAGTACTTC. Its coded protein is CASSDSTKNIQYF.